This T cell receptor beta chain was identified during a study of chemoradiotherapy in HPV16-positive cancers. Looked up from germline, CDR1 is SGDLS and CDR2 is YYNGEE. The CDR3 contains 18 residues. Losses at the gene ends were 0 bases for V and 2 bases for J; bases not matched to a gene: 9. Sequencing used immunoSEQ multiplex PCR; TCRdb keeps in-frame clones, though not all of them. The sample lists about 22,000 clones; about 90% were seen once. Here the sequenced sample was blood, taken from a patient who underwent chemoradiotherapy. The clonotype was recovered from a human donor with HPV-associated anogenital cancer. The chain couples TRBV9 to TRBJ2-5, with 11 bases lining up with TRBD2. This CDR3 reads CASSVAPSGGLGQETQYF. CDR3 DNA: TGTGCCAGCAGCGTAGCACCTAGCGGGGGGTTGGGGCAAGAGACCCAGTACTTC.